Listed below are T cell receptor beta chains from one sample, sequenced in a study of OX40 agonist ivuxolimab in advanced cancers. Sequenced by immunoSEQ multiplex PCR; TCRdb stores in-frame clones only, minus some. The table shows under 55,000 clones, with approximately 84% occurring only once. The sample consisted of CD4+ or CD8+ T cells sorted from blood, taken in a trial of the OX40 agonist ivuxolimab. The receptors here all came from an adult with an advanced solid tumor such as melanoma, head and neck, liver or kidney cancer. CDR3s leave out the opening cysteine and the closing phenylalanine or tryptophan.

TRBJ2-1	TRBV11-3	ASSLGQDHSEQF
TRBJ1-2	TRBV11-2	ASSWGGSNYGYT
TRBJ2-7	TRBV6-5	ASRSELYEQY
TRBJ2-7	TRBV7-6	ASSLGTGVTYEQY
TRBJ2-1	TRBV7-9	ASRGDSYNEQF
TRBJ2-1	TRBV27	ASSSHQGTVNEQF
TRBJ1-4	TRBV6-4	ASATASTNEKLF
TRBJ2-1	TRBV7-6	ASSSRAGDRYNEQF
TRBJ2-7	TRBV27	ASSRGGDSYEQY
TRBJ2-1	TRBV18	ASLGQGRGNEQF
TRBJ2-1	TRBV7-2	ASSPEGTFSYNEQF
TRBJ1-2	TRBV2	ASSGDSGLGIYGYT
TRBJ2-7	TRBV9	ASSAGQGGDEQY
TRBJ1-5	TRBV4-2	ASSQGDSNQPQH
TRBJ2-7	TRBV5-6	ASHRDRVFYEQY
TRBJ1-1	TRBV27	ASSLSVHLNGRWDTEAF
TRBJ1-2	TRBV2	AISGDFNYGYT